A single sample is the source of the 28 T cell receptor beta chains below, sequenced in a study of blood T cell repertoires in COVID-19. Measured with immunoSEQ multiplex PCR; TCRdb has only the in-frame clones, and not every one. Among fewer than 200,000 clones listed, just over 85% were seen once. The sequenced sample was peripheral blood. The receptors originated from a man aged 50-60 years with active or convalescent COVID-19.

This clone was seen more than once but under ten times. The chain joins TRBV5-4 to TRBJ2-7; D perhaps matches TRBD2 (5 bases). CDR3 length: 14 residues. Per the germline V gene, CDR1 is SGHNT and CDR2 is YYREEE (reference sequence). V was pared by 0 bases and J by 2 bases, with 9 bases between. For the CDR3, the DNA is TGTGCCAGCAGCTTGGAAGCGGCTCCCTACGAGCAGTACTTC. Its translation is CASSLEAAPYEQYF. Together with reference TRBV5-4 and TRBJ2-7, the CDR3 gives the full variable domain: ETGVTQSPTHLIKTRGQQVTLRCSSQSGHNTVSWYQQALGQGPQFIFQYYREEENGRGNFPPRFSGLQFPNYSSELNVNALELDDSALYLCASSLEAAPYEQYFGPGTRLTVT.

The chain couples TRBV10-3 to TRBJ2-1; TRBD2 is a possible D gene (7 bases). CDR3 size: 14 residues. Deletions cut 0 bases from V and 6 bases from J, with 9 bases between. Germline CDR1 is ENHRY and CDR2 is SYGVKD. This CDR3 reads CAISESGGANEQFF. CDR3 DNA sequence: TGTGCCATCAGTGAGTCGGGGGGGGCCAATGAGCAGTTCTTC.

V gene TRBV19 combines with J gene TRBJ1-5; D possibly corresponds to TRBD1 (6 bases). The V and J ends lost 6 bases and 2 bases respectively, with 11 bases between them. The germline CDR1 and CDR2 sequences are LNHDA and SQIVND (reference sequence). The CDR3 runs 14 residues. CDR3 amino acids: CASSLEGGNQPQHF. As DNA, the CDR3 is TGTGCCAGTAGCCTAGAGGGGGGCAATCAGCCCCAGCATTTT.

The DNA of the CDR3 is TGTGCCTGGAGTGTAAACAGACCCAATCAGCCCCAGCATTTT. It translates to CAWSVNRPNQPQHF. V and J are TRBV30 and TRBJ1-5; D gene unclear. The CDR3 is made up of 14 amino acids. Trimming took 0 bases from V and 3 from J, leaving 9 bases between them. Germline V gene lookup returns CDR1 GTSNPN and CDR2 SVGIG (reference sequence).

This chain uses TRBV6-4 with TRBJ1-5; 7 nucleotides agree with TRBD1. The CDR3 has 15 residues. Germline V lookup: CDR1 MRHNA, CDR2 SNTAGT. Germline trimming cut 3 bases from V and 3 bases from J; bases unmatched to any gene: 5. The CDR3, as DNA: TGTGCCAGCAGTGATCAGGGACAGATCAATCAGCCCCAGCATTTT. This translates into CASSDQGQINQPQHF.

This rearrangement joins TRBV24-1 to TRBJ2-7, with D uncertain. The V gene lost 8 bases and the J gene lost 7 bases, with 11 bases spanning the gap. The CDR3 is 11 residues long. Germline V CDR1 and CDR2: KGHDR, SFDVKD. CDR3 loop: CATTVGREQYF. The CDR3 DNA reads TGTGCCACCACGGTGGGCAGGGAGCAGTACTTC.

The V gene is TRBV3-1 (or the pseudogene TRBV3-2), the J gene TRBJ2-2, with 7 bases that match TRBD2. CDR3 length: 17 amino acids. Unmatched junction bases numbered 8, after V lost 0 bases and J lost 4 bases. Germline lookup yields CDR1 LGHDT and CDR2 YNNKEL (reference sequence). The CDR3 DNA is TGTGCCAGCAGCCAAGACCGCGGACTAGAAACCACCGGGGAGCTGTTTTTT. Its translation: CASSQDRGLETTGELFF.

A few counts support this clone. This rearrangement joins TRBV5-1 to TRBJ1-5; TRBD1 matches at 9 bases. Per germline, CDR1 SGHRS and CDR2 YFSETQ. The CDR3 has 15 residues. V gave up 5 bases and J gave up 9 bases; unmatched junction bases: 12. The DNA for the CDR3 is TGCGCCAGCAGACGGGGGACAGGGCCTATGTGGCCCCAGCATTTT. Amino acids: CASRRGTGPMWPQHF.

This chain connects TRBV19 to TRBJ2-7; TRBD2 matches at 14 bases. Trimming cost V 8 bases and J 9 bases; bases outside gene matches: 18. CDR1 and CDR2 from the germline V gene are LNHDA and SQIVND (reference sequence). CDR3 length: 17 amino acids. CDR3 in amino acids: CASSGTSGSLSRVGQYF. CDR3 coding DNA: TGTGCCAGTTCCGGGACTAGCGGGAGTTTGTCTCGTGTCGGGCAGTACTTC.

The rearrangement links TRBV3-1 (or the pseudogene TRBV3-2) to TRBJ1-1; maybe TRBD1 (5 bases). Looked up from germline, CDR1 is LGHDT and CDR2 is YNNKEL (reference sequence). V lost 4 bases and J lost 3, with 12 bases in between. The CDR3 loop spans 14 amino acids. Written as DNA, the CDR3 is TGTGCCAGCAGCCCCCTGGGAGGGGACACTGAAGCTTTCTTT. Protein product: CASSPLGGDTEAFF.

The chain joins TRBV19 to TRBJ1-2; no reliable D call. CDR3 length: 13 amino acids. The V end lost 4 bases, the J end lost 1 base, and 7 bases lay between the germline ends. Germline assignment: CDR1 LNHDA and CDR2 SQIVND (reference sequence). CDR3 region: CASSTVDNYGYTF. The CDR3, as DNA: TGTGCCAGTAGTACTGTAGATAACTATGGCTACACCTTC.

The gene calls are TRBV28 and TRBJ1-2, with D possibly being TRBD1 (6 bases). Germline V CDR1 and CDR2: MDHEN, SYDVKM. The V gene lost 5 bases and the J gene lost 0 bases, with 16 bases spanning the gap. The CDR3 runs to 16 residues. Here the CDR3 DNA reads TGTGCCAGCAGTCCCCTAAGCAGGGGAGCTAACTATGGCTACACCTTC. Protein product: CASSPLSRGANYGYTF.

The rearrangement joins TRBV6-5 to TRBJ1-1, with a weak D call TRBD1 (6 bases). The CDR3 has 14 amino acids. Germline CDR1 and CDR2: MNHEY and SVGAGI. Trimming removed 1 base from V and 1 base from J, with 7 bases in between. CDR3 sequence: CASSYFRGNTEAFF. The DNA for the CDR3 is TGTGCCAGCAGTTACTTCAGGGGGAACACTGAAGCTTTCTTT.

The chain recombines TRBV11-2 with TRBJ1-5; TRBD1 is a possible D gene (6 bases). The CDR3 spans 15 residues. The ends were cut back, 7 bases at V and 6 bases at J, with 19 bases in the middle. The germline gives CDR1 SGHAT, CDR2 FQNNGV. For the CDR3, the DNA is TGTGCCAGCAACTATAATCCACAGGGCTTTCAGCCCCAGCATTTT. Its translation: CASNYNPQGFQPQHF. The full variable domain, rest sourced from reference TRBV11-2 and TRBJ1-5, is EAGVAQSPRYKIIEKRQSVAFWCNPISGHATLYWYQQILGQGPKLLIQFQNNGVVDDSQLPKDRFSAERLKGVDSTLKIQPAKLEDSAVYLCASNYNPQGFQPQHFGDGTRLSIL.

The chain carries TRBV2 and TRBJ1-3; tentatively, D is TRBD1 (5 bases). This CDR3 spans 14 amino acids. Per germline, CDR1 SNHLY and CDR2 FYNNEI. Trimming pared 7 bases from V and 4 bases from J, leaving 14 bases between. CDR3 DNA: TGTGCCAGCACCGAACGGGGGTTCGGAAACACCATATATTTT. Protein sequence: CASTERGFGNTIYF.

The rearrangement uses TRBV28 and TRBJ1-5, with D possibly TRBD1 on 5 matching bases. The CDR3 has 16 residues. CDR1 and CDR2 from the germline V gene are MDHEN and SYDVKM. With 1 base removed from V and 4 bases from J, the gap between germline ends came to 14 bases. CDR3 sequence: CASSLFGAGGNQPQHF. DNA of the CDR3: TGTGCCAGCAGTTTATTTGGGGCGGGAGGGAATCAGCCCCAGCATTTT.

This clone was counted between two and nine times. CDR3 loop: CASSPSGLAGVDTGELFF. The DNA of the CDR3 is TGCGCCAGCAGCCCCTCGGGACTAGCGGGAGTAGACACCGGGGAGCTGTTTTTT. This rearrangement joins TRBV4-1 to TRBJ2-2, with 14 bases that match TRBD2. V dropped 4 bases and J dropped 3; count of bases not matched to a gene: 7. The CDR3 loop spans 18 amino acids. CDR1 and CDR2 from the germline V gene are MGHRA and YSYEKL.

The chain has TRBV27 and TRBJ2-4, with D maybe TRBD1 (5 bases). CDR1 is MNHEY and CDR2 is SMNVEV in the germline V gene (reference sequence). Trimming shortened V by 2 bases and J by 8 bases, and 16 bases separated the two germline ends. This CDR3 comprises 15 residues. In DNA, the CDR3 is TGTGCCAGCAGTTTAACAGGACGCACCGGAGACATTCAGTACTTC. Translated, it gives CASSLTGRTGDIQYF.

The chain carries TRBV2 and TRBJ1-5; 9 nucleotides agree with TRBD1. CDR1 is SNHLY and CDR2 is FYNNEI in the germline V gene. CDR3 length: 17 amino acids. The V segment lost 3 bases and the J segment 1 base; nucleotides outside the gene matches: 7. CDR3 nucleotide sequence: TGTGCCAGCAGTGATGGGACAGGGCCCCGGAGCAATCAGCCCCAGCATTTT. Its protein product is CASSDGTGPRSNQPQHF.

The CDR3 DNA reads TGTGCCAGCAGACGACAGGGATCAGGCTCTGGAAACACCATATATTTT. It encodes CASRRQGSGSGNTIYF. The V call is TRBV3-1 (or the pseudogene TRBV3-2), the J call TRBJ1-3; 7 bases map to TRBD1. Trimming took 6 bases from V and 0 from J; bases not matched to a gene: 8. CDR1 and CDR2 (germline): LGHDT, YNNKEL (reference sequence). The CDR3 sequence is 16 residues long.

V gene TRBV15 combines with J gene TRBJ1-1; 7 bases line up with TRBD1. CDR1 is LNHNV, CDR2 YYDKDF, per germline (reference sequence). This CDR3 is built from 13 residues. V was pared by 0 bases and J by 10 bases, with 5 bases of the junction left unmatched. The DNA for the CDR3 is TGTGCCACCAGCAGAGATTTGGCAGGGGGAGCTTTCTTT. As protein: CATSRDLAGGAFF.

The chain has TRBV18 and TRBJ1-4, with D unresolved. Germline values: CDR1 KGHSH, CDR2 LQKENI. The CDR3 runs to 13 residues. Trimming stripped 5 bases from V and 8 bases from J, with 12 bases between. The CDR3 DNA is TGTGCCAGCTCAGTGTGGGCGGGCGAAAAACTGTTTTTT. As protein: CASSVWAGEKLFF.

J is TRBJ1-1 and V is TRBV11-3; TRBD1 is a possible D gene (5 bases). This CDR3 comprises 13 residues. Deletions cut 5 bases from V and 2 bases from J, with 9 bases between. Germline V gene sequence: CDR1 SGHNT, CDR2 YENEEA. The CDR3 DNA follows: TGTGCCAGCAGCCGACAGACCAACACTGAAGCTTTCTTT. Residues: CASSRQTNTEAFF.

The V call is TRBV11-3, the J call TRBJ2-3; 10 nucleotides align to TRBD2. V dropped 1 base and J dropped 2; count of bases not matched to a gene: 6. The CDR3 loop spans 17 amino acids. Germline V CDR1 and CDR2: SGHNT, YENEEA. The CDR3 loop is CASSLVGTSVNTDTQYF. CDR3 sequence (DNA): TGTGCCAGCAGCTTAGTAGGGACTAGCGTTAACACAGATACGCAGTATTTT.

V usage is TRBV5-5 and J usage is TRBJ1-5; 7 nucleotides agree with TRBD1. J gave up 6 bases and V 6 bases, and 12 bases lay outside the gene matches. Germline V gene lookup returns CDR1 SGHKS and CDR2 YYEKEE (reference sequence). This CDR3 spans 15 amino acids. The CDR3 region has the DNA TGTGCCAGCACCGAAACCGGGACAGTATTTCAGCCCCAGCATTTT. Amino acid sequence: CASTETGTVFQPQHF.

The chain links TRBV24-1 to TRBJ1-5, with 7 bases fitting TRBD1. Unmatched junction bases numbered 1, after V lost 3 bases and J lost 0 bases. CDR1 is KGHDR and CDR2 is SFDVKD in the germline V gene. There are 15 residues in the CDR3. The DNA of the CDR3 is TGTGCCACCAGTGATAACAGGGGTAGCAATCAGCCCCAGCATTTT. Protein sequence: CATSDNRGSNQPQHF.

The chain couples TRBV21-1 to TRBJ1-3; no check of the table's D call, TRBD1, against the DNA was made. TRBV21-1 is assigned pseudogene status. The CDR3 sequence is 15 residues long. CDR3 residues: CASIKKTGVRNTIYF. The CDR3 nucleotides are TGTGCCAGCATCAAAAAGACAGGGGTCAGAAACACCATATATTTT.

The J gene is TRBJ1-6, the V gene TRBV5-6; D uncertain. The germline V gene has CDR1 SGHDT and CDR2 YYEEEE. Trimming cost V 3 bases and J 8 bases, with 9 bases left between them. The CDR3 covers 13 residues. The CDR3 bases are TGTGCCAGCAGCTACGGGGTTCATTCACCCCTCCACTTT. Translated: CASSYGVHSPLHF.